One and the same sample provided the 2 T cell receptor beta chains below, sequenced in a study of cytomegalovirus exposure and HLA in healthy donors (dated by TCRdb to about 2017). To prepare the library, the immunoSEQ multiplex PCR assay was applied. TCRdb took this table from immuneACCESS and kept in-frame rearrangements with V and J called. Such tables lack part of the clones; where checked against another copy, unresolved V genes explain under half of the gap, and the rest is unexplained. This sample holds about 130,000 clones; nearly 90% were observed only once. Around 1.1% of the sample rests with the top ten. Sample: PBMCs. The receptors here all came from a woman in her late teens or twenties in good health and CMV-seronegative.

This sequence joins TRBV2 and TRBJ2-4; possible D gene TRBD2, 6 bases. The germline V gene encodes CDR1 SNHLY and CDR2 FYNNEI. The CDR3 runs to 14 residues. Trimming took 6 bases from V and 3 from J, leaving 12 bases between them. DNA of the CDR3: TGTGCCAGCAGAGAGCCGGGGGTCAAAAACATTCAGTACTTC. The encoded protein is CASREPGVKNIQYF.

The J gene is TRBJ2-3, the V gene TRBV4-2; D not certain. In germline, CDR1 is LGHNA, CDR2 YNFKEQ. This CDR3 region has 13 residues. Trimming cost V 4 bases and J 2 bases, with 7 bases left between them. The CDR3 region is CASSPSFTDTQYF. Here the CDR3 DNA reads TGTGCCAGCAGCCCCTCCTTCACAGATACGCAGTATTTT.